The clone carrying this T cell receptor beta chain was picked up many times. Its antigen remains unidentified. TCRdb independently ran MiXCR on the 5' RACE reads; one entry per CDR3 protein. This sample has some 600,000 distinct CDR3 sequences, with approximately 13% found just once. The length of the CDR3 is 14 residues. The J segment lost 0 bases and the V segment lost 6 bases, leaving 4 bases of the junction unmatched. Germline values: CDR1 SGHVS, CDR2 FNYEAQ. The sample is drawn from a study of T cells after yellow fever vaccination. Study results and caveats: Post-booster reappearance was seen for most primary-vaccination clones (about 96% CD4, 88% CD8).

Sample: PBMCs, taken on the day of the yellow fever booster vaccination. The sequence was obtained from a man aged 25 to 40 who received the YFV17D yellow fever vaccine. The chain uses TRBV7-6 and TRBJ2-7; 8 bases line up with TRBD2. The CDR3 region has the DNA TGTGCCAGCAGTCCGGGAGGGAGCTCCTACGAGCAGTACTTC. Translated: CASSPGGSSYEQYF.